These 19 T cell receptor beta chains came from one sample sequenced in a study of immune evolution from preneoplasia to lung adenocarcinoma. The protocol was immunoSEQ multiplex PCR, while the TCRdb copy is restricted to in-frame clones and leaves out a portion. The profile covers about 7,400 clones, with about 84% appearing a single time and roughly 6.6% taken by the ten largest. Material: FFPE adjacent normal lung tissue. The receptor set was obtained from a person aged 65 to 79 with lung adenocarcinoma.

This clone was counted only a few times. This chain joins TRBV11-1 and TRBJ1-6; D possibly corresponds to TRBD1 (6 bases). Trimming cost V 2 bases and J 16 bases, with 21 bases left between them. This CDR3 spans 15 amino acids. Germline-derived CDR1 and CDR2 are SGHAT and FQDESV (reference sequence). The CDR3 nucleotides read TGTGCCAGCAGCTTACGAGGGGGTTCTACCTCCGAACTCCACTTT. This sequence encodes CASSLRGGSTSELHF.

The CDR3 coding sequence is TGTGCCAGCAGCCCCAGTGGACACAGGAACGAGCAGTACTTC. This encodes CASSPSGHRNEQYF. J is TRBJ2-7 and V is TRBV9; possibly TRBD1 for D (5 bases). This CDR3 comprises 14 residues. V dropped 4 bases and J dropped 5 bases, with 16 bases sitting between them. CDR1 SGDLS and CDR2 YYNGEE come from the germline V gene.

The V gene is TRBV6-1, the J gene TRBJ2-5, with D hard to call. With 4 bases removed from V and 2 bases from J, the gap between germline ends came to 8 bases. The CDR3 extends over 13 amino acids. CDR1 is MNHNS, CDR2 SASEGT, per germline. This CDR3 is CASSARQQETQYF. The CDR3 region has the DNA TGTGCCAGCAGTGCGCGGCAGCAAGAGACCCAGTACTTC.

This rearrangement joins TRBV2 to TRBJ1-6; possible D gene TRBD1, 5 bases. Germline-derived CDR1 and CDR2 are SNHLY and FYNNEI. V was clipped by 6 bases and J by 7 bases, with 13 bases between them. The CDR3 has 14 residues. The DNA of the CDR3 is TGTGCCAGCAGACCGGACTGGGACAATTCACCCCTCCACTTT. Amino acid sequence: CASRPDWDNSPLHF.

Here the CDR3 DNA reads TGTGCCAGCAGTATACCAAGGACTGAAGCTTTCTTT. This translates into CASSIPRTEAFF. This chain links TRBV6-1 with TRBJ1-1; D unclear. With 5 bases removed from V and 5 bases from J, the gap between germline ends came to 9 bases. Germline assignment: CDR1 MNHNS and CDR2 SASEGT. This CDR3 contains 12 residues.

The gene calls are TRBV6-6 and TRBJ1-2; D is undetermined. This CDR3 has 11 residues. V was cut by 1 base and J by 3 bases, with 0 bases left in between. CDR1 is MNHNY and CDR2 is SVGAGI in the germline V gene (reference sequence). CDR3 protein: CASSYYYGYTF. CDR3 sequence (DNA): TGTGCCAGCAGTTACTACTATGGCTACACCTTC.

The chain employs TRBV9 and TRBJ1-2; 8 bases match TRBD1. There are 13 residues in the CDR3. Germline trimming cut 4 bases from V and 8 bases from J; bases unmatched to any gene: 7. The V gene's germline CDR1 is SGDLS and CDR2 YYNGEE. The CDR3 DNA follows: TGTGCCAGCAGCTCAGGACAGGGAGGCGGCTACACCTTC. Its translation: CASSSGQGGGYTF.

The rearrangement uses TRBV5-4 and TRBJ1-2, with D possibly being TRBD1 (5 bases). Trimming shortened V by 5 bases and J by 7 bases, and 18 bases separated the two germline ends. The CDR3 is made up of 14 amino acids. Germline-derived CDR1 and CDR2 are SGHNT and YYREEE (reference sequence). The CDR3 sequence is CASSRSGGFGGYTF. In nucleotides, the CDR3 is TGTGCCAGCAGTCGATCGGGGGGGTTCGGTGGCTACACCTTC.

This clone is a singleton in its sample. The genes are TRBV5-6 and TRBJ2-7; 9 nucleotides agree with TRBD2. CDR1 is SGHDT, CDR2 YYEEEE, per germline. J was trimmed by 11 bases and V by 6 bases; bases with no gene match: 9. The length of the CDR3 is 12 residues. The CDR3 here is CASNRGGENEYF. The CDR3 nucleotides are TGTGCCAGCAACCGCGGGGGGGAGAATGAGTACTTC.

The CDR3 loop reads CATSRDGGLNQPQHF. DNA of the CDR3: TGTGCCACCAGCAGAGATGGAGGGCTCAATCAGCCCCAGCATTTT. The chain joins TRBV15 to TRBJ1-5; D is unresolved. This CDR3 region has 15 residues. The V gene's germline CDR1 is LNHNV and CDR2 YYDKDF (reference sequence). V was clipped by 0 bases and J by 3 bases, with 9 bases between them.

The chain has TRBV4-2 and TRBJ1-2, with TRBD1 matching over 9 bases. Germline CDR1 is LGHNA and CDR2 is YNFKEQ. V lost 0 bases to trimming and J lost 0 bases; unmatched junction nucleotides: 5. The CDR3 loop spans 17 amino acids. CDR3: CASSQDRDRATNYGYTF. The CDR3 nucleotides are TGTGCCAGCAGCCAAGATCGGGACAGGGCAACTAACTATGGCTACACCTTC.

The gene calls are TRBV5-6 and TRBJ2-7; 9 nucleotides align to TRBD1. J gave up 4 bases and V 6 bases, and 11 bases lay outside the gene matches. The germline V gene has CDR1 SGHDT and CDR2 YYEEEE. This CDR3 region has 15 residues. The CDR3 coding sequence is TGTGCCAGCATTAATTCCGGGACAGGGATGTACGAGCAGTACTTC. Amino acid sequence: CASINSGTGMYEQYF.

Only a few counts were recorded for this clone. This rearrangement joins TRBV28 to TRBJ2-7, with D perhaps TRBD2 (5 bases). The V end lost 2 bases, the J end lost 7 bases, and 18 bases lay between the germline ends. The CDR3 sequence is 15 residues long. In germline, CDR1 is MDHEN, CDR2 SYDVKM. CDR3 bases: TGTGCCAGCAGTTTAAGGTTGGGCCCAAGGAGGGAGCAGTACTTC. It specifies CASSLRLGPRREQYF.

The gene calls are TRBV7-8 and TRBJ2-3; 8 nucleotides align to TRBD1. Germline V CDR1 and CDR2: SGHVS, FQNEAQ. After removal of 7 bases from V and 3 bases from J, the junction contained 12 bases not matched to a gene. The CDR3 extends over 16 amino acids. The CDR3 region has the DNA TGTGCCAGCACCCTAGGGTGGGACAGGAGAACAGATACGCAGTATTTT. It specifies CASTLGWDRRTDTQYF.

This chain links TRBV6-1 with TRBJ2-7; no definite D call. Germline CDR1 is MNHNS and CDR2 is SASEGT. V lost 2 bases to trimming and J lost 6 bases, with 20 bases between them. This CDR3 contains 16 residues. CDR3 amino acids: CASSESAFLIDGEQYF. CDR3 nucleotide sequence: TGTGCCAGCAGTGAATCGGCTTTTTTGATCGACGGCGAGCAGTACTTC.

The V gene is TRBV6-5, the J gene TRBJ1-2, with D maybe TRBD1 (5 bases). The CDR3 runs 13 residues. Germline V gene data show CDR1 as MNHEY and CDR2 as SVGAGI. Trimming shortened V by 3 bases and J by 6 bases, and 11 bases separated the two germline ends. The CDR3 loop reads CASSYKTADGYTF. In nucleotides, the CDR3 is TGTGCCAGCAGTTATAAGACAGCGGATGGCTACACCTTC.

A few counts support this clone. The V and J genes are TRBV9 and TRBJ2-1; TRBD2 matches 10 bases. Germline CDR1 reads SGDLS; CDR2 reads YYNGEE. The junction had 4 bases not matched to a gene; V was cut back by 0 bases and J by 4 bases. The CDR3 covers 16 residues. CDR3: CASSVVERGGYNEQFF. DNA of the CDR3: TGTGCCAGCAGCGTAGTGGAGCGGGGGGGATACAATGAGCAGTTCTTC.

This chain connects TRBV10-3 to TRBJ2-7; 8 bases line up with TRBD1. The CDR3 sequence is 15 residues long. Germline V gene lookup returns CDR1 ENHRY and CDR2 SYGVKD. V lost 2 bases and J lost 0; bases outside the gene matches: 3. The CDR3 spells CAISEMDRASYEQYF. Here the CDR3 DNA reads TGTGCCATCAGTGAGATGGACAGGGCCTCCTACGAGCAGTACTTC.

V usage is TRBV5-1 and J usage is TRBJ2-2, with 7 bases aligning to TRBD2. Per germline, CDR1 SGHRS and CDR2 YFSETQ. Trimming removed 4 bases from V and 7 bases from J; junction bases left unmatched: 10. The CDR3 runs to 15 residues. Here the CDR3 reads CASSRGGEEYGELFF. The CDR3, as DNA: TGCGCCAGCAGCCGGGGAGGGGAGGAGTACGGGGAGCTGTTTTTT.